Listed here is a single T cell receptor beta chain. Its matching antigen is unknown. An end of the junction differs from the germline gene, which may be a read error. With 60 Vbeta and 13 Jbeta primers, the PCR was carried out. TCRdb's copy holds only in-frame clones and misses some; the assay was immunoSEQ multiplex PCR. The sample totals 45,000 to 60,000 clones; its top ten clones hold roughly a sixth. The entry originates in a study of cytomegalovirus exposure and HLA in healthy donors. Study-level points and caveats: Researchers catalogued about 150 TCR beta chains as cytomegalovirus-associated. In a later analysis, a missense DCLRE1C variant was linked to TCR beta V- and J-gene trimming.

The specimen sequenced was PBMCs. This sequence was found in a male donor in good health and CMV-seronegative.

CDR3 nucleotides: TGTGCCGGGAGGGGCCGGGACAGGGTAACAGATACGCAGTATTTT. It codes for CAGRGRDRVTDTQYF. The chain joins TRBV30 to TRBJ2-3; 9 bases match TRBD1. CDR3 length: 15 amino acids. Germline CDR1 reads GTSNPN; CDR2 reads SVGIG (reference sequence).